This T cell receptor (beta chain) was recorded in a study of Graves' ophthalmopathy and Graves' hyperthyroidism. Trimming shortened V by 2 bases and J by 2 bases, and 12 bases separated the two germline ends. The germline CDR1 and CDR2 sequences are SGHAT and FQNNGV. The CDR3 is 15 residues long. Patients newly diagnosed with hyperthyroidism, under 2 months' duration, were aged 18 to 65, the study reports. In its sample, this clonotype was seen many times. TCR beta CDR3 regions were amplified from RNA transcripts. An opening RT-PCR round employed HTBI primers and preceded a second-round multiplex PCR. TCRdb used MiXCR to reprocess the multiplex PCR reads, holding one entry per CDR3 protein. The sample gives around 1,000,000 distinct CDR3 sequences, around a third of which show up once; roughly 10% is in the top ten.

This sequence joins TRBV11-2 and TRBJ2-5; no reliable D call. The clonotype originates from an adult man with Graves' hyperthyroidism. Sequencing was performed on peripheral blood or thyroid tissue (not recorded which). CDR3 nucleotides: TGTGCCAGCAGCTTACGTCACAGCCATCAAGAGACCCAGTACTTC. Its translation: CASSLRHSHQETQYF. The variable domain in full, completed from reference TRBV11-2 and TRBJ2-5, reads EAGVAQSPRYKIIEKRQSVAFWCNPISGHATLYWYQQILGQGPKLLIQFQNNGVVDDSQLPKDRFSAERLKGVDSTLKIQPAKLEDSAVYLCASSLRHSHQETQYFGPGTRLLVL.